What follows are 7 T cell receptor beta chains derived from one specimen sequenced in a study of cytomegalovirus exposure and HLA in healthy donors. Vbeta (60) and Jbeta (13) primers were used in the PCR. Assay used: immunoSEQ multiplex PCR; TCRdb lists only in-frame clones, some missing. The sample carries approximately 150,000 clones, 65% to 85% recorded once. The sample consisted of PBMCs. These TCRs come from a woman in her thirties or forties in good health and CMV-seropositive.

The chain joins TRBV11-1 to TRBJ2-5; tentative D call: TRBD2 (6 bases). There are 14 residues in the CDR3. From germline, CDR1 is SGHAT and CDR2 FQDESV (reference sequence). V shed 1 base and J shed 5 bases, with 11 bases lying between them. CDR3 residues: CASSLDLASETQYF. CDR3 coding DNA: TGTGCCAGCAGCTTAGATCTAGCGAGCGAGACCCAGTACTTC.

In its sample, this clone was seen once. The junction and the germline gene differ at one end; a read error may be behind it. The V and J genes are TRBV7-6 and TRBJ2-5; 9 positions match TRBD2. This CDR3 region has 13 residues. CDR1 is SGHVS, CDR2 FNYEAQ, per germline. As DNA, the CDR3 is TGTGCCAGCAGCTTAGTCTTAGCGGGAGTTGAGGACTTC. As protein: CASSLVLAGVEDF. Full variable domain (missing parts from reference TRBV7-6 and TRBJ2-5): GAGVSQSPRYKVTKRGQDVALRCDPISGHVSLYWYRQALGQGPEFLTYFNYEAQQDKSGLPNDRFSAERPEGSISTLTIQRTEQRDSAMYRCASSLVLAGVEDFGPGTRLLVL.

The sample holds one count of this clone. V gene TRBV2 combines with J gene TRBJ2-1, with D possibly matching TRBD2 (6 bases). This CDR3 spans 15 amino acids. Trimming stripped 8 bases from V and 10 bases from J, with 24 bases between. In germline, CDR1 is SNHLY, CDR2 FYNNEI. In nucleotides, the CDR3 is TGTGCCAGCTTCCCGGGCGCGGGGATGATGGGGGAGCAGTTCTTC. Residues: CASFPGAGMMGEQFF.

The chain uses TRBV19 and TRBJ1-5, with D possibly matching TRBD1 (5 bases). The CDR3 length is 14 residues. Per germline, CDR1 LNHDA and CDR2 SQIVND (reference sequence). V shed 10 bases and J shed 1 base, with 14 bases lying between them. CDR3 sequence: CATGALKSNQPQHF. Here the CDR3 DNA reads TGTGCCACTGGGGCGCTTAAGAGCAATCAGCCCCAGCATTTT. Full variable domain (rest looked up from reference TRBV19 and TRBJ1-5): DGGITQSPKYLFRKEGQNVTLSCEQNLNHDAMYWYRQDPGQGLRLIYYSQIVNDFQKGDIAEGYSVSREKKESFPLTVTSAQKNPTAFYLCATGALKSNQPQHFGDGTRLSIL.

This chain uses TRBV4-2 with TRBJ1-1, with no clear D. Looked up from germline, CDR1 is LGHNA and CDR2 is YNFKEQ. Trimming pared 0 bases from V and 1 base from J, leaving 12 bases between. This CDR3 contains 16 residues. The CDR3 DNA reads as TGTGCCAGCAGCCAAGACGACCGCACGGGGAACACTGAAGCTTTCTTT. Translation: CASSQDDRTGNTEAFF.

In this sample, this clone turned up many times. The CDR3 nucleotides are TGTGCCAGCAGCTTGGACAGGGAAGATCAGCCCCAGCATTTT. It specifies CASSLDREDQPQHF. This chain uses TRBV6-6 with TRBJ1-5, with 8 nucleotides matching TRBD1. V dropped 6 bases and J dropped 5; count of bases not matched to a gene: 6. The CDR3 is 14 residues long. The V gene's germline CDR1 is MNHNY and CDR2 SVGAGI (reference sequence).

The V gene is TRBV1, the J gene TRBJ2-7; TRBD2, the table's D call, lacks a check against the DNA. TRBV1 is a pseudogene segment. CDR3 size: 18 residues. In DNA, the CDR3 is TGCACCGGAGTAAAGGGACTAGACCCTGTTTACGGCTCCTACGAGCAGTACTTC. Residues: CTGVKGLDPVYGSYEQYF.